Here is one TCR beta chain with its context. This clone's antigen is unknown. The input lacks base qualities; no much larger clone sits a single base away. The entry originates in a study of blood T cell repertoires in COVID-19 (dated by TCRdb to about 2020). Turning to the overall study: The collaborator samples originated in the United States, Italy and Spain and spanned the acute and convalescent phases of COVID-19. The prospective study material was composed of cDNA or gDNA derived from T cells, B-cell-depleted T cells, or PBMCs. Subjects who had been exposed to COVID-19, were actively infected with it, or had recovered from it provided the deeply sampled blood TCRbeta repertoires that made up the dataset. The repertoires were made available in a free public database intended to serve as a resource for research on the immune response to SARS-CoV-2. Samples were obtained from the ongoing ImmuneRACE study (first 160 participants) and from 950 to 1,500 subjects provided by 6 global collaborators. The sample metadata nearly always contained a de-identified subject ID, COVID-19 status, age in years and sex. Where available, HLA class I and class II types were obtained from metadata supplied by the sample provider rather than from assay-based typing.

Points the paper makes about the study in general: Clinical and demographic metadata were provided uncurated, with the amount varying by source and participant.

The collaborating institutions used their own protocols to collect whole blood in K2EDTA tubes. For TCRbeta analysis, collaborators shipped samples as frozen whole blood, isolated PBMCs, or DNA extracted from either of those sample types. TCRbeta CDR3 regions were amplified from genomic DNA using the immunoSEQ Assay, a bias-controlled multiplex PCR. The paper's data handling went like this. Within the assay, amplification of reference gene primers was used to estimate how many nucleated cells each sample contained. Sequence reads were collapsed and filtered to measure the absolute abundance of every unique TCRbeta CDR3 rearrangement. Productive Simpson clonality was computed per sample as the square root of Simpson's diversity index over productive rearrangements. As stored in TCRdb, this immuneACCESS dataset retains in-frame rearrangements with V and J assigned. A fraction of the clones does not appear; measured against another copy, unresolved V genes explain less than half of the discrepancy, and the remainder lacks a known reason. For V, J and clone size, that table is used; D and trimming come from the DNA. In all, the sample holds 36,000 or so clones, and about nine tenths of those were seen once. In total, the top ten clones hold roughly 5% of the sample.

CDR1 SEHNR and CDR2 FQNEAQ were looked up in the germline V gene (reference sequence). Trimming costs V 5 bases and J 0 bases, and their ends lie 10 bases apart. From the cysteine up to the phenylalanine, the CDR3 has a length of 15 residues. Only the CDR3 region is kept as DNA, spanning 45 bases read in frame from base 1. This TCR was recovered from a human donor in a cohort sampled during active COVID-19. The chain was built from TRBV7-9 and TRBJ2-2; the best D guess is TRBD1, with 6 bases matching. The sequencing sample was made of peripheral blood. Here is the DNA: TGTGCCAGCAGCGGGACAATCGCGAACACCGGGGAGCTGTTTTTT. It specifies CASSGTIANTGELFF.